This T cell receptor beta chain was observed in a study of blood T cell repertoires in COVID-19. For the study at large: PBMCs, B-cell-depleted T cells, or T cells provided the cDNA or gDNA that made up the material.

This table comes from immunoSEQ multiplex PCR, and its TCRdb copy is limited to in-frame clones, with some not included. The sample comprises around 300,000 clones, nearly 90% of which are singletons, and around 0.96% rests with the top ten. The CDR3 contains 15 residues. V was pared by 4 bases and J by 0 bases, with 1 base of the junction left unmatched. The germline gives CDR1 MGHDK, CDR2 SYGVNS. Sequenced: peripheral blood. This sequence was found in a woman aged 40 to 50 with COVID-19, enrolled during active disease. V is TRBV25-1 and J is TRBJ2-1; 9 nucleotides line up with TRBD1. This CDR3 is CASSVDRGSYNEQFF. CDR3 DNA sequence: TGTGCCAGCAGTGTGGACAGGGGCTCCTACAATGAGCAGTTCTTC.